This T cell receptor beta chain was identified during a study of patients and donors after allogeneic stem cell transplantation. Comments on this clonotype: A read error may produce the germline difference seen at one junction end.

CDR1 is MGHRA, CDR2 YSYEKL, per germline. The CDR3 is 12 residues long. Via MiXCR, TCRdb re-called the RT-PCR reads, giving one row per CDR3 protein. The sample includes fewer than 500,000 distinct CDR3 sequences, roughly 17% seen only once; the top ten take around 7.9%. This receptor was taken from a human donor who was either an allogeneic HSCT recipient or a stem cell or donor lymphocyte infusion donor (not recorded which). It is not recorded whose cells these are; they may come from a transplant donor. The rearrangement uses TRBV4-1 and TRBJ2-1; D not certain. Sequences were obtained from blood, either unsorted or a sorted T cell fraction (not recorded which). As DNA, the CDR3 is TGCGCCTGCAGCCAAGGATTGTATGAGCAGTTCTTC. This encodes CACSQGLYEQFF.